This T cell receptor beta chain was sequenced in a study of cytomegalovirus exposure and HLA in healthy donors. In the PCR, 60 Vbeta and 13 Jbeta primers were used. Repertoires were generated with immunoSEQ multiplex PCR, while TCRdb's copy carries only in-frame clones and drops some. The sample lists fewer than 150,000 clones; roughly 80% were seen once. Per germline, CDR1 MNHEY and CDR2 SVGAGI. After removal of 11 bases from V and 6 bases from J, the junction contained 3 bases not matched to a gene. The CDR3 is 12 residues long. The J gene is TRBJ2-1, the V gene TRBV6-5; 11 bases fit TRBD1. The sample consisted of PBMCs. The receptor's source is a woman in her 40s in good health and CMV-seropositive. The CDR3 coding sequence is TGTGCCGCCGGGACAGGGGGCAATGAGCAGTTCTTC. It translates to CAAGTGGNEQFF.